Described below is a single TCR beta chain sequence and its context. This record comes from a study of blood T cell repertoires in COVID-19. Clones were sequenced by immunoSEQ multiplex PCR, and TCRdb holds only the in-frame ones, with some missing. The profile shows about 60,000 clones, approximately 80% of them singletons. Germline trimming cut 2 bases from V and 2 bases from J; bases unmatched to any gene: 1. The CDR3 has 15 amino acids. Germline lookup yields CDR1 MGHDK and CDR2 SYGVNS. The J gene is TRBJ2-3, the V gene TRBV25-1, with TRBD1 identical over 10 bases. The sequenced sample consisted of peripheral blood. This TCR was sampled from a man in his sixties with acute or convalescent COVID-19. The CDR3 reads CASSEGQGVTDTQYF. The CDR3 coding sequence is TGTGCCAGCAGTGAAGGACAGGGGGTCACAGATACGCAGTATTTT.